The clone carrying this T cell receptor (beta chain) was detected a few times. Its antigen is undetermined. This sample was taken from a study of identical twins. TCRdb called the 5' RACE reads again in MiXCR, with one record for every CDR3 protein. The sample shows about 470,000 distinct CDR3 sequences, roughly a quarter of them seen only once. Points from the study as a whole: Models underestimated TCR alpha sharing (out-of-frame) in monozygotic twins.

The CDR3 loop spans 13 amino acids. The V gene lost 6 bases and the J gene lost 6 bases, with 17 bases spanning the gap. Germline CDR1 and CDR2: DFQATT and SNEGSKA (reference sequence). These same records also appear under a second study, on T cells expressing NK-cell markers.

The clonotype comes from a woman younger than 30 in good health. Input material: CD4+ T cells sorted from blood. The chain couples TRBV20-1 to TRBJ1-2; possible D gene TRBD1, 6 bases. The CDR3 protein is CSASYREADGYTF. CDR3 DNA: TGCAGTGCATCGTACAGGGAGGCCGATGGCTACACCTTC.